Given below is one T cell receptor (beta chain) in context. Its target antigen remains unknown. No much larger clonotype is one base removed from it; base qualities were not supplied. The data originate from a study of blood T cell repertoires in COVID-19 (TCRdb year 2020). For context, the study as a whole: Samples from collaborators originated in the United States, Italy and Spain and spanned both the acute and convalescent phases of COVID-19. The prospective study material was composed of cDNA or gDNA derived from T cells, B-cell-depleted T cells, or PBMCs. The dataset comprised deeply sampled blood TCRbeta repertoires from subjects exposed to, actively infected with, or recovered from COVID-19. A freely available public database, intended as a resource for researchers studying the immune response to SARS-CoV-2, is where the repertoires were released. The samples were drawn from the first 160 participants of the ongoing ImmuneRACE study and from roughly 1,300 subjects provided by 6 global collaborators. Sample metadata almost always included a de-identified subject ID, COVID-19 status, age in years and sex. Where available, HLA class I and class II types were obtained from metadata supplied by the sample provider rather than from assay-based typing. Beyond this particular receptor, the publication reports: Clinical and demographic metadata were provided uncurated, with the amount varying by source and participant.

TCRbeta CDR3 regions were amplified from genomic DNA by means of the immunoSEQ Assay, a bias-controlled multiplex PCR. Under the source paper's analysis protocol: The number of nucleated cells in each sample was estimated by amplification of reference gene primers within the assay. To quantify the absolute abundance of each unique TCRbeta CDR3 rearrangement, sequence reads were collapsed and filtered. Productive Simpson clonality was computed per sample as the square root of Simpson's diversity index over productive rearrangements. TCRdb's version of the immuneACCESS table is confined to in-frame rearrangements and falls short of the full clone set. An unresolved V gene accounts for under half of the shortfall where checked; the remainder is of unknown origin. V, J and clone size were drawn from that table, and D and trimming were deduced from the DNA. In all, the sample holds 200,000 to 300,000 clones, and approximately 85% of those were seen once. The ten largest clones add up to about 0.7% of the sample.

Whole blood was collected in K2EDTA tubes by collaborating institutions according to the institutions' own protocols. For TCRbeta analysis, collaborator samples were shipped as frozen whole blood, as isolated PBMCs, or as DNA extracted from either sample type. For CDR1 and CDR2, the germline V gene (reference sequence) lists MNHNY and SVGAGI. At the junction V is shortened by 6 bases and J by 4 bases; bases outside the gene matches: 17. From the cysteine through the phenylalanine, the CDR3 covers 17 amino acids. The kept DNA is CDR3 alone, 51 bases in frame from the first base. The sequence is built from TRBV6-6 and TRBJ1-1; the central 7 bases match TRBD1. The source is a human donor in a cohort sampled during active COVID-19. What was sequenced was peripheral blood. The DNA reads TGTGCCAGCAGACGAAACAGGGGAGCGAAGGTGAGCACTGAAGCTTTCTTT. This yields the protein CASRRNRGAKVSTEAFF.